The 29 T cell receptor beta chains listed next were all sequenced from one sample in a study of cytomegalovirus exposure and HLA in healthy donors. Amplification used 60 Vbeta primers and 13 Jbeta primers. Clones were sequenced by immunoSEQ multiplex PCR, and TCRdb holds only the in-frame ones, with some missing. Counted here are around 120,000 clones, around 80% occurring once; the ten biggest clones make up about 4%. The source material was PBMCs. Every receptor here comes from a woman between 35 and 50 years old in good health and CMV-seronegative.

The chain links TRBV7-9 to TRBJ2-4; 7 bases line up with TRBD1. Germline V CDR1 and CDR2: SEHNR, FQNEAQ (reference sequence). The CDR3 runs to 16 residues. V lost 5 bases and J lost 0; bases outside the gene matches: 7. The CDR3 DNA is TGTGCCAGCAGCCCCCCGGGACAGCTAGCCAAAAACATTCAGTACTTC. Amino acids: CASSPPGQLAKNIQYF.

This chain joins TRBV18 and TRBJ2-1, with 7 bases matching TRBD2. The CDR3 sequence is 14 residues long. Germline trimming cut 1 base from V and 7 bases from J; bases unmatched to any gene: 4. The germline V gene encodes CDR1 KGHSH and CDR2 LQKENI. The CDR3 reads CASSPLGRANEQFF. CDR3 DNA sequence: TGTGCCAGCTCACCACTGGGGAGGGCAAATGAGCAGTTCTTC.

This clone was detected only a few times. The same CDR3 can be traced to other DNA sequences in this sample. This chain joins TRBV9 and TRBJ1-4, with 7 positions matching TRBD1. CDR3 length: 16 residues. CDR1 is SGDLS and CDR2 is YYNGEE in the germline V gene. Trimming took 3 bases from V and 7 from J; bases not matched to a gene: 12. The CDR3 bases are TGTGCCAGCAGCGCACAAACAGGGGACACGGGTGAAAAACTGTTTTTT. It is translated as CASSAQTGDTGEKLFF. Using reference TRBV9 and TRBJ1-4 for the parts outside the CDR3, the full variable domain is DSGVTQTPKHLITATGQRVTLRCSPRSGDLSVYWYQQSLDQGLQFLIQYYNGEERAKGNILERFSAQQFPDLHSELNLSSLELGDSALYFCASSAQTGDTGEKLFFGSGTQLSVL.

This rearrangement joins TRBV7-2 to TRBJ1-5, with D possibly being TRBD1 (5 bases). Germline V CDR1 and CDR2: SGHTA, FQGNSA. The length of the CDR3 is 14 residues. V was cut by 5 bases and J by 7 bases, with 15 bases left in between. CDR3 region: CASSPMQGEQPQHF. In nucleotides, the CDR3 is TGTGCCAGCAGCCCCATGCAGGGTGAACAGCCCCAGCATTTT. Based on the CDR3 plus reference TRBV7-2 and TRBJ1-5, the full variable domain is GAGVSQSPSNKVTEKGKDVELRCDPISGHTALYWYRQSLGQGLEFLIYFQGNSAPDKSGLPSDRFSAERTGGSVSTLTIQRTQQEDSAVYLCASSPMQGEQPQHFGDGTRLSIL.

A remark on this clone: Mismatch with germline at one junction end may stem from a read error. Other DNA sequences in the sample encode the same CDR3. The V and J genes are TRBV28 and TRBJ1-5, with D tentatively TRBD1 (6 bases). Germline V gene sequence: CDR1 MDHEN, CDR2 SYDVKM. The CDR3 loop spans 11 amino acids. The CDR3 loop reads CASSFGGPQHF. CDR3 DNA: TGTGCTAGCAGTTTTGGGGGCCCCCAGCATTTT.

The CDR3 reads CAIRGGRDTEAFF. DNA of the CDR3: TGTGCCATAAGGGGGGGCAGGGATACTGAAGCTTTCTTT. V is TRBV6-1 and J is TRBJ1-1, with a weak D call TRBD1 (6 bases). V was trimmed by 10 bases and J by 5 bases, leaving 17 bases between them. The CDR3 has 13 amino acids. Germline lookup yields CDR1 MNHNS and CDR2 SASEGT.

The chain recombines TRBV4-3 with TRBJ1-2; TRBD1 is a possible D gene (6 bases). Per the germline V gene, CDR1 is LGHNA and CDR2 is YSLEER. Trimming pared 0 bases from V and 4 bases from J, leaving 15 bases between. The CDR3 sequence is 16 residues long. CDR3 amino acids: CASSQDYATGLYGYTF. In DNA form, the CDR3 reads TGCGCCAGCAGCCAAGATTACGCGACAGGCCTCTATGGCTACACCTTC.

The V and J genes are TRBV7-2 and TRBJ2-7, with 8 nucleotides matching TRBD2. V dropped 2 bases and J dropped 3; count of bases not matched to a gene: 3. The CDR3 runs to 14 residues. Germline lookup yields CDR1 SGHTA and CDR2 FQGNSA. In nucleotides, the CDR3 is TGTGCCAGCAGCTTATTGGGGACTAGCTACGAGCAGTACTTC. It encodes CASSLLGTSYEQYF. Full variable domain (remainder filled in from reference TRBV7-2 and TRBJ2-7): GAGVSQSPSNKVTEKGKDVELRCDPISGHTALYWYRQSLGQGLEFLIYFQGNSAPDKSGLPSDRFSAERTGGSVSTLTIQRTQQEDSAVYLCASSLLGTSYEQYFGPGTRLTVT.

This clone was recorded a few times. J is TRBJ1-1 and V is TRBV7-9; D is possibly TRBD1 (6 bases). The germline CDR1 and CDR2 sequences are SEHNR and FQNEAQ (reference sequence). Trimming removed 1 base at V and 7 bases at J, with 7 bases between. The length of the CDR3 is 12 residues. As DNA, the CDR3 is TGTGCCAGCAGCTTAGGACAGGTTGAAGCTTTCTTT. Protein: CASSLGQVEAFF.

The chain carries TRBV7-2 and TRBJ2-5; D gene uncertain. Deletions cut 5 bases from V and 4 bases from J, with 14 bases between. The CDR3 consists of 14 residues. Looked up from germline, CDR1 is SGHTA and CDR2 is FQGNSA. CDR3 bases: TGTGCCAGCAGCCCCCAGTATCCAGGAGAGACCCAGTACTTC. Protein product: CASSPQYPGETQYF.

This chain links TRBV7-9 with TRBJ1-1; 10 bases match TRBD1. Per the germline V gene, CDR1 is SEHNR and CDR2 is FQNEAQ (reference sequence). V dropped 5 bases and J dropped 4; count of bases not matched to a gene: 4. The CDR3 spans 14 residues. The CDR3 DNA sequence: TGTGCCAGCAGCCTCCGGACAGGGGGCACTGAAGCTTTCTTT. Protein sequence: CASSLRTGGTEAFF.

The chain combines TRBV11-1 with TRBJ1-4; possibly TRBD1 for D (5 bases). Germline loops: CDR1 SGHAT, CDR2 FQDESV (reference sequence). This CDR3 has 13 residues. Trimming removed 5 bases at V and 7 bases at J, with 11 bases between. The CDR3 sequence: CASSQGEGEKLFF. The CDR3 DNA is TGTGCCAGCAGCCAAGGGGAGGGTGAAAAACTGTTTTTT.

The chain has TRBV19 and TRBJ2-2, with D perhaps TRBD2 (6 bases). Germline V gene lookup returns CDR1 LNHDA and CDR2 SQIVND (reference sequence). The CDR3 covers 13 residues. V lost 10 bases and J 4 bases, leaving 13 bases between the germline ends. CDR3: CAISGRGTGELFF. The CDR3 region has the DNA TGTGCCATCTCCGGGAGAGGCACCGGGGAGCTGTTTTTT.

The V gene is TRBV7-3, the J gene TRBJ2-1; 12 bases fit TRBD2. Germline V gene data show CDR1 as SGHTA and CDR2 as FQGTGA. The trim removed 5 bases at V and 9 bases at J, leaving 5 bases unmatched. The CDR3 is made up of 14 amino acids. The CDR3 here is CASSTGLAGTEQFF. The CDR3, as DNA: TGTGCCAGCAGCACAGGACTAGCGGGGACTGAGCAGTTCTTC.

The chain is built from TRBV5-1 and TRBJ1-1, with D perhaps TRBD1 (5 bases). V dropped 1 base and J dropped 5 bases, with 15 bases sitting between them. CDR3 length: 15 amino acids. Germline CDR1 and CDR2: SGHRS and YFSETQ. The CDR3 loop is CASSLQAVGRTEAFF. The CDR3, as DNA: TGCGCCAGCAGCTTGCAGGCAGTGGGGCGGACTGAAGCTTTCTTT.

J is TRBJ1-1 and V is TRBV5-4, with a tentative D call TRBD1 (5 bases). Trimming removed 0 bases at V and 4 bases at J, with 16 bases between. The CDR3 covers 16 residues. Germline loops: CDR1 SGHNT, CDR2 YYREEE (reference sequence). This CDR3 reads CASSLAEGMVSTEAFF. The CDR3 DNA follows: TGTGCCAGCAGCTTGGCGGAGGGGATGGTGAGCACTGAAGCTTTCTTT.

V and J are TRBV11-2 and TRBJ1-1; the D is unclear. V lost 0 bases and J 1 base, leaving 9 bases between the germline ends. The length of the CDR3 is 15 residues. Germline V gene lookup returns CDR1 SGHAT and CDR2 FQNNGV. The CDR3 region is CASSLEVTENTEAFF. The CDR3, as DNA: TGTGCCAGCAGCTTAGAGGTAACAGAGAACACTGAAGCTTTCTTT.

A remark on this clone: The junction shows a germline mismatch at one end, possibly a read error. V is TRBV7-9 and J is TRBJ1-2; 7 nucleotides agree with TRBD1. The CDR3 totals 15 residues. Germline V lookup: CDR1 SEHNR, CDR2 FQNEAQ (reference sequence). The CDR3: CSSTRQGTVDYGYTF. DNA of the CDR3: TGTTCCAGCACCAGACAGGGAACTGTTGACTATGGCTACACCTTC.

The J gene is TRBJ2-3, the V gene TRBV27, with D perhaps TRBD2 (7 bases). CDR3 length: 14 residues. Between the trimmed V and J ends, which lost 7 bases and 5 bases, there was a span of 16 bases. The germline V gene has CDR1 MNHEY and CDR2 SMNVEV (reference sequence). The CDR3 DNA follows: TGTGCCAGCAACCGAGGGGGGGTTGAAGATACGCAGTATTTT. Translating gives CASNRGGVEDTQYF.

This clone showed up just a few times. The chain uses TRBV18 and TRBJ1-1, with D perhaps matching TRBD1 (5 bases). Germline V gene sequence: CDR1 KGHSH, CDR2 LQKENI. This CDR3 is built from 15 residues. Trimming shortened V by 6 bases and J by 6 bases, and 20 bases separated the two germline ends. CDR3 sequence reads: CASSHGRGGEAEAFF. The CDR3 region has the DNA TGTGCCAGCTCCCATGGGAGGGGCGGAGAGGCTGAAGCTTTCTTT.

The J gene is TRBJ1-2, the V gene TRBV7-8; D not certain. Per germline, CDR1 SGHVS and CDR2 FQNEAQ. Trimming took off 5 bases at V and 9 bases at J, with 10 bases between the two ends. CDR3 length: 11 amino acids. The chain's CDR3 is CASSLGRSYTF. Here the CDR3 DNA reads TGTGCCAGCAGCCTCGGTCGAAGCTACACCTTC. The entire variable domain, with the rest obtained from reference TRBV7-8 and TRBJ1-2, is as follows: GAGVSQSPRYKVAKRGQDVALRCDPISGHVSLFWYQQALGQGPEFLTYFQNEAQLDKSGLPSDRFFAERPEGSVSTLKIQRTQQEDSAVYLCASSLGRSYTFGSGTRLTVV.

Remarks on this clone: The junction differs from germline at one of its ends, possibly a read error. The DNA of the CDR3 is TGTGCCCGCAGCCCGTTCGGAGGGGACAGTACACCACCCCTCCACTTT. Translating it yields CARSPFGGDSTPPLHF. The V and J genes are TRBV4-2 and TRBJ1-6; 7 bases are shared with TRBD1. Germline V gene data show CDR1 as LGHNA and CDR2 as YNFKEQ. CDR3 length: 16 amino acids.

The V and J genes are TRBV18 and TRBJ1-2; 7 nucleotides line up with TRBD1. Germline V gene sequence: CDR1 KGHSH, CDR2 LQKENI. Trimming cost V 0 bases and J 7 bases; bases outside gene matches: 5. The CDR3 covers 14 residues. CDR3 region: CASSPPTGSFGYTF. CDR3 DNA sequence: TGTGCCAGCTCACCACCGACAGGGAGTTTTGGCTACACCTTC.

This chain joins TRBV9 and TRBJ2-5, with 7 bases identical to TRBD2. The V segment lost 0 bases and the J segment 10 bases; nucleotides outside the gene matches: 9. The CDR3 is made up of 14 amino acids. Germline V gene data show CDR1 as SGDLS and CDR2 as YYNGEE. CDR3 region: CASSVAGGPKDQYF. CDR3 sequence (DNA): TGTGCCAGCAGCGTAGCGGGGGGACCGAAGGACCAGTACTTC.

This rearrangement joins TRBV27 to TRBJ2-1, with D hard to call. Looked up from germline, CDR1 is MNHEY and CDR2 is SMNVEV (reference sequence). Trimming removed 3 bases at V and 0 bases at J, with 3 bases between. This CDR3 has 13 residues. CDR3 protein: CASSFSSYNEQFF. CDR3 coding DNA: TGTGCCAGCAGTTTCAGCTCCTACAATGAGCAGTTCTTC.

V usage is TRBV19 and J usage is TRBJ1-1; D ambiguous. In germline, CDR1 is LNHDA, CDR2 SQIVND (reference sequence). The V end lost 4 bases, the J end lost 5 bases, and 11 bases lay between the germline ends. CDR3 length equals 13 residues. The CDR3 region has the DNA TGTGCCAGTAGTAGCGGGAGCTCGACTGAAGCTTTCTTT. Amino acids: CASSSGSSTEAFF.

V usage is TRBV11-2 and J usage is TRBJ2-7; unclear D gene. The CDR3 totals 12 residues. Germline V lookup: CDR1 SGHAT, CDR2 FQNNGV. Trimming stripped 1 base from V and 3 bases from J, with 4 bases between. CDR3 sequence reads: CASSLGNYEQYF. The DNA of the CDR3 is TGTGCCAGCAGCTTAGGTAACTACGAGCAGTACTTC.

This rearrangement joins TRBV9 to TRBJ1-1; 9 bases agree with TRBD1. V was pared by 3 bases and J by 5 bases, with 14 bases of the junction left unmatched. Germline assignment: CDR1 SGDLS and CDR2 YYNGEE. The CDR3 runs 17 residues. Here the CDR3 reads CASSAEGTGRVGTEAFF. The CDR3 nucleotides are TGTGCCAGCAGCGCTGAGGGGACAGGGCGAGTTGGGACTGAAGCTTTCTTT.

V usage is TRBV28 and J usage is TRBJ1-4; TRBD1 aligns across 8 bases. In germline, CDR1 is MDHEN, CDR2 SYDVKM. This CDR3 is 15 amino acids long. V lost 5 bases, J lost 6 bases, and 8 bases stayed unmatched. CDR3 in DNA: TGTGCCAGCAGTCCTCCTCCAGGGGGCTATGAAAAACTGTTTTTT. This translates into CASSPPPGGYEKLFF.